This T cell receptor (beta chain) is from a study of T cells after yellow fever vaccination. Study-wide findings and caveats: The study noted that FACS-sorted repertoires could contain abundant clonotypes contaminating from the bulk population. The secondary response was weaker but peaked faster, day 5 versus 15.

They built TCR cDNA with 5'RACE template switching, a step that put in a universal primer site and UMIs. TCRdb re-called the 5' RACE reads through MiXCR, storing one row per CDR3 protein. The sample has over 100,000 distinct CDR3 sequences; more than 7.5% are singletons. This CDR3 is built from 14 residues. Trimming took 5 bases from V and 4 from J; bases not matched to a gene: 1. A note on this clonotype: What it recognizes is unknown.

V and J are TRBV12-3 or TRBV12-4 and TRBJ2-2, with 10 bases fitting TRBD2. The clonotype comes from a man aged 25-40 years who received the YFV17D yellow fever vaccine. Specimen: CD8+ T cells sorted from PBMCs, collected 45 days after the yellow fever booster vaccination. The CDR3 loop is CASSPSGSTGELFF. Written as DNA, the CDR3 is TGTGCCAGCAGTCCTAGCGGGAGCACCGGGGAGCTGTTTTTT.